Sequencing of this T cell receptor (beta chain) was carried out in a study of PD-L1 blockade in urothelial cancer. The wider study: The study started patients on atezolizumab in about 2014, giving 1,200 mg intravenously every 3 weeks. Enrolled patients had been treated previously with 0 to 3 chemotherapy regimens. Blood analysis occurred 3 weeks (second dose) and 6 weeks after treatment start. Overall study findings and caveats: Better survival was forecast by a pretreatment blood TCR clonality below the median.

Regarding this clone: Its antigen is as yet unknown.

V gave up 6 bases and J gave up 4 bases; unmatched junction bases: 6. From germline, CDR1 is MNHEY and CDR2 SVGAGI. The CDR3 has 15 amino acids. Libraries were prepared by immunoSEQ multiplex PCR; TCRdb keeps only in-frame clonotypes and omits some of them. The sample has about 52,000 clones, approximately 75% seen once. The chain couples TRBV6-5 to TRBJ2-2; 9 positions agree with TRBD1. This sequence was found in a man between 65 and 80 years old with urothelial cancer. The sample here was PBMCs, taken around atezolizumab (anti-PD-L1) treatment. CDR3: CASSRQGGSTGELFF. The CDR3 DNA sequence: TGTGCCAGCAGCCGACAGGGGGGTTCCACCGGGGAGCTGTTTTTT.